Reported below is one T cell receptor (beta chain). The antigen remains undetermined. The sample is drawn from a study of T cell responses to AZD1222 COVID-19 vaccine. The CDR3 spans 15 residues. Trimming removed 1 base from V and 4 bases from J; junction bases left unmatched: 4. In germline, CDR1 is SGHKS, CDR2 YYEKEE (reference sequence). Profiling relied on immunoSEQ multiplex PCR, and the TCRdb table lists in-frame clones only, not all of them. Of more than 95,000 clones in the sample, more than 70% were seen once. Findings of the study overall: Spike-specific TCR breadth rose after two AZD1222 doses, and depth rose as well. Among AZD1222 vaccinees, only six were seropositive at baseline.

The chain is built from TRBV5-5 and TRBJ2-1, with TRBD2 matching 8 bases. The sequence came from an adult in good health. The sequenced sample was peripheral blood, obtained on day 0 of AZD1222 vaccination. For the CDR3, the DNA is TGTGCCAGCAGCTTGCTCGGGAGGGGATACAATGAGCAGTTCTTC. It translates to CASSLLGRGYNEQFF. Full variable domain (remainder filled in from reference TRBV5-5 and TRBJ2-1): DAGVTQSPTHLIKTRGQQVTLRCSPISGHKSVSWYQQVLGQGPQFIFQYYEKEERGRGNFPDRFSARQFPNYSSELNVNALLLGDSALYLCASSLLGRGYNEQFFGPGTRLTVL.